One and the same sample provided the 21 T cell receptor beta chains below, sequenced in a study of T cell responses to AZD1222 COVID-19 vaccine. The protocol was immunoSEQ multiplex PCR, while the TCRdb copy is restricted to in-frame clones and leaves out a portion. This table has 150,000 to 200,000 clones, around 94% appearing once. The sequences come from peripheral blood, collected on day 0 of AZD1222 vaccination. These TCRs come from an adult in good health.

J is TRBJ2-3 and V is TRBV11-2; no firm D call. The CDR3 length is 15 residues. CDR1 and CDR2 from the germline V gene are SGHAT and FQNNGV. V lost 3 bases and J lost 0, with 10 bases in between. CDR3 coding DNA: TGTGCCAGCAGCTTCTCCGTAGCTAGCACAGATACGCAGTATTTT. Translated: CASSFSVASTDTQYF.

In DNA form, the CDR3 reads TGTGCCAGCAGCTTAAGAGGAGCCTTCTATGGCTACACCTTC. Its protein product is CASSLRGAFYGYTF. The genes are TRBV5-6 and TRBJ1-2; no clear D gene. The V gene lost 2 bases and the J gene lost 4 bases, with 12 bases spanning the gap. CDR1 SGHDT and CDR2 YYEEEE come from the germline V gene. The CDR3 runs 14 residues.

The chain uses TRBV18 and TRBJ2-5; D not certain. The CDR3 is made up of 13 amino acids. V was trimmed by 4 bases and J by 4 bases, leaving 10 bases between them. Looked up from germline, CDR1 is KGHSH and CDR2 is LQKENI. As DNA, the CDR3 is TGTGCCAGCTCACTCCGGTCCCGAGAGACCCAGTACTTC. Amino acid sequence: CASSLRSRETQYF.

The rearrangement joins TRBV7-8 to TRBJ2-2, with D tentatively TRBD1 or TRBD2 (6 bases each). The V end was cut by 3 bases, the J end by 3 bases, with 8 bases between. Germline CDR1 and CDR2: SGHVS and FQNEAQ. This CDR3 region has 14 residues. As DNA, the CDR3 is TGTGCCAGCAGCTTTAGGGGGGACACCGGGGAGCTGTTTTTT. The encoded protein is CASSFRGDTGELFF.

The chain is built from TRBV19 and TRBJ2-5; 9 bases agree with TRBD1. Germline CDR1 LNHDA, CDR2 SQIVND (reference sequence). The V segment lost 5 bases and the J segment 1 base; nucleotides outside the gene matches: 5. CDR3 length equals 15 residues. The chain's CDR3 is CASSSGQGPQETQYF. CDR3 in DNA: TGTGCCAGTAGTTCGGGACAGGGTCCCCAAGAGACCCAGTACTTC.

The J gene is TRBJ2-7, the V gene TRBV6-1; possibly TRBD2 for D (6 bases). The CDR3 totals 16 residues. V lost 2 bases and J 1 base, leaving 15 bases between the germline ends. Germline V CDR1 and CDR2: MNHNS, SASEGT. CDR3 in amino acids: CASSESGRDWSYEQYF. The CDR3 DNA follows: TGTGCCAGCAGTGAATCGGGGCGGGACTGGTCCTACGAGCAGTACTTC.

This chain uses TRBV30 with TRBJ1-4; D remains unclear. Germline values: CDR1 GTSNPN, CDR2 SVGIG (reference sequence). The CDR3 consists of 15 residues. Trimming cost V 0 bases and J 6 bases, with 14 bases left between them. In DNA form, the CDR3 reads TGTGCCTGGAGTGTTTTGAGAGTCTCGGATGAAAAACTGTTTTTT. Translating it yields CAWSVLRVSDEKLFF.

The V and J genes are TRBV27 and TRBJ2-7; 9 bases map to TRBD2. From germline, CDR1 is MNHEY and CDR2 SMNVEV (reference sequence). The CDR3 length is 16 residues. The V segment lost 4 bases and the J segment 2 bases; nucleotides outside the gene matches: 9. CDR3 coding DNA: TGTGCCAGCAGTTCCCCCCTGCGGGAGGGAACCTACGAGCAGTACTTC. It codes for CASSSPLREGTYEQYF.

This chain's CDR3 is CATGQGITKNIQYF. CDR3 nucleotide sequence: TGTGCCACGGGACAGGGGATTACCAAAAACATTCAGTACTTC. The chain carries TRBV19 and TRBJ2-4; 10 nucleotides agree with TRBD1. CDR1 is LNHDA and CDR2 is SQIVND in the germline V gene (reference sequence). Trimming removed 10 bases from V and 2 bases from J; junction bases left unmatched: 5. This CDR3 comprises 14 residues.

V is TRBV4-2 and J is TRBJ1-6, with D perhaps TRBD1 (5 bases). Trimming removed 1 base from V and 7 bases from J, with 14 bases in between. The CDR3 is made up of 16 amino acids. Germline V gives CDR1 LGHNA, CDR2 YNFKEQ. CDR3 loop: CASSQADGRANSPLHF. CDR3 in DNA: TGTGCCAGCAGCCAAGCGGACGGCAGGGCAAATTCACCCCTCCACTTT.

V is TRBV3-1 (or the pseudogene TRBV3-2) and J is TRBJ2-5; D possibly uses TRBD1 or TRBD2 (5 bases each). Trimming pared 1 base from V and 5 bases from J, leaving 8 bases between. CDR1 is LGHDT, CDR2 YNNKEL, per germline (reference sequence). CDR3 length equals 13 residues. This CDR3 is CASSQGGWETQYF. CDR3 nucleotide sequence: TGTGCCAGCAGCCAAGGGGGGTGGGAGACCCAGTACTTC.

The gene calls are TRBV28 and TRBJ1-2, with 8 bases that match TRBD1. This CDR3 has 13 residues. Trimming at V came to 5 bases and at J to 3 bases, leaving 2 bases not matched to a gene. Germline loops: CDR1 MDHEN, CDR2 SYDVKM. This chain's CDR3 is CASSLQGDYGYTF. The CDR3 DNA follows: TGTGCCAGCAGTCTACAGGGGGACTATGGCTACACCTTC.

As regards this clone: Relative to the germline gene, one junction end is altered; a read error may explain this. J is TRBJ1-4 and V is TRBV6-5; D is possibly TRBD1 (6 bases). Germline CDR1 and CDR2: MNHEY and SVGAGI. The CDR3 has 13 amino acids. CDR3 nucleotide sequence: TGTGCCAGCAGCTTAGGGGACAATGGAAAACTGTTTTTT. Residues: CASSLGDNGKLFF.

The chain recombines TRBV6-5 with TRBJ1-4; TRBD1 is a possible D gene (5 bases). V was pared by 6 bases and J by 0 bases, with 11 bases between. Per the germline V gene, CDR1 is MNHEY and CDR2 is SVGAGI. This CDR3 spans 15 amino acids. In DNA, the CDR3 is TGTGCCAGCAGCGGGACTGCCGCAACTAATGAAAAACTGTTTTTT. Amino acid sequence: CASSGTAATNEKLFF.

The gene calls are TRBV5-4 and TRBJ2-7, with D perhaps matching TRBD1 (6 bases). Per germline, CDR1 SGHNT and CDR2 YYREEE (reference sequence). CDR3 size: 13 residues. V was cut by 6 bases and J by 2 bases, with 12 bases left in between. CDR3 in DNA: TGTGCCAGCACCCCGACAGGAACCTACGAGCAGTACTTC. Translation: CASTPTGTYEQYF.

This clone is a singleton in its sample. The chain links TRBV30 to TRBJ2-7, with 7 bases identical to TRBD1. This CDR3 has 12 amino acids. V lost 1 base and J lost 5; bases outside the gene matches: 2. Germline CDR1 GTSNPN, CDR2 SVGIG (reference sequence). The CDR3 DNA sequence: TGTGCCTGGAGTGACAGGGGCGACGAGCAGTACTTC. This translates into CAWSDRGDEQYF.

The rearrangement joins TRBV28 to TRBJ2-4; D call uncertain. The CDR3 is 14 amino acids. Germline loops: CDR1 MDHEN, CDR2 SYDVKM. V was pared by 3 bases and J by 6 bases, with 12 bases between. The CDR3 protein is CASSFELPANIQYF. Here the CDR3 DNA reads TGTGCCAGCAGTTTCGAACTTCCTGCAAACATTCAGTACTTC. Combining the CDR3 with reference TRBV28 and TRBJ2-4 gives the whole variable domain DVKVTQSSRYLVKRTGEKVFLECVQDMDHENMFWYRQDPGLGLRLIYFSYDVKMKEKGDIPEGYSVSREKKERFSLILESASTNQTSMYLCASSFELPANIQYFGAGTRLSVL.

The J gene is TRBJ2-1, the V gene TRBV10-3; D possibly corresponds to TRBD2 (5 bases). This CDR3 is 14 amino acids long. V gave up 6 bases and J gave up 1 base, with 10 bases separating them. Germline V gene data show CDR1 as ENHRY and CDR2 as SYGVKD. The CDR3 loop reads CAIREAPSYNEQFF. The CDR3 DNA follows: TGTGCCATCAGGGAGGCTCCTTCCTACAATGAGCAGTTCTTC.

This chain links TRBV4-1 with TRBJ1-1, with TRBD1 identical over 7 bases. CDR1 is MGHRA and CDR2 is YSYEKL in the germline V gene. The CDR3 is 13 residues long. With V trimmed by 2 bases and J by 6 bases, 3 bases remained unmatched. The CDR3 protein is CASSQTTGSEAFF. The CDR3 DNA reads TGCGCCAGCAGCCAAACGACAGGGTCTGAAGCTTTCTTT.

The V call is TRBV4-3, the J call TRBJ2-2; 8 nucleotides agree with TRBD2. From germline, CDR1 is LGHNA and CDR2 YSLEER. The trim removed 8 bases at V and 3 bases at J, leaving 5 bases unmatched. The CDR3 has 14 residues. The CDR3 region has the DNA TGCGCCAGCTCCCCCGGGGGGGACACCGGGGAGCTGTTTTTT. This codes for CASSPGGDTGELFF.

The chain couples TRBV12-3 or TRBV12-4 to TRBJ2-1; D call uncertain. The CDR3 is made up of 12 amino acids. V was shortened by 3 bases and J by 8 bases, with 8 bases between the two germline ends. CDR3 nucleotides: TGTGCCAGCAGTTTTGATCCCCATGAGCAGTTCTTC. It specifies CASSFDPHEQFF.